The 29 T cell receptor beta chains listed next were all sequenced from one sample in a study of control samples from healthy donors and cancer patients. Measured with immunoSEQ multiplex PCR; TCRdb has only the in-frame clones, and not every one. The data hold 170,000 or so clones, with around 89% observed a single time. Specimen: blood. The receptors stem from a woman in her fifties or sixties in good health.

CDR3 in DNA: TGTGCCAGCAGCCACTCTGGGGCCAACGTCCTGACTTTC. Translation: CASSHSGANVLTF. J is TRBJ2-6 and V is TRBV27; D is undetermined. This CDR3 spans 13 amino acids. V was shortened by 6 bases and J by 0 bases, with 3 bases between the two germline ends. Germline CDR1 is MNHEY and CDR2 is SMNVEV (reference sequence).

The CDR3 spells CASSPPHGNYGYTF. The CDR3 DNA follows: TGCGCCAGCAGCCCCCCCCATGGGAACTATGGCTACACCTTC. The chain carries TRBV4-1 and TRBJ1-2; D uncertain. The germline V and J ends were trimmed by 4 bases and 2 bases, with 11 bases remaining between them. This CDR3 is 14 amino acids long. Germline V gene lookup returns CDR1 MGHRA and CDR2 YSYEKL.

In DNA, the CDR3 is TGTGCCAGCAGCCAAGTACAGGGAGGGAATTCACCCCTCCACTTT. Encoded protein: CASSQVQGGNSPLHF. The J gene is TRBJ1-6, the V gene TRBV3-1 (or the pseudogene TRBV3-2), with a tentative D call TRBD1 (6 bases). This CDR3 is 15 amino acids long. Germline CDR1 reads LGHDT; CDR2 reads YNNKEL (reference sequence). V was clipped by 1 base and J by 7 bases, with 11 bases between them.

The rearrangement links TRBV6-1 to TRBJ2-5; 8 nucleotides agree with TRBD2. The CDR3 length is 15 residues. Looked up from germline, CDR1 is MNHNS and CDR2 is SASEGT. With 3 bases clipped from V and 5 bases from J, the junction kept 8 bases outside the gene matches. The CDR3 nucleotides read TGTGCCAGCAGTGAGCTAAGCGGGAGCTGGGAGACCCAGTACTTC. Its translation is CASSELSGSWETQYF.

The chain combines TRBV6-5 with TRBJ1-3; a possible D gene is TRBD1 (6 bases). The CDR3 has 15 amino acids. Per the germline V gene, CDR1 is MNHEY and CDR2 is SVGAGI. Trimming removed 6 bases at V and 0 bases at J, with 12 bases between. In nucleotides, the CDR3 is TGTGCCAGCAGCCCAGGACAGCTCTCTGGAAACACCATATATTTT. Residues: CASSPGQLSGNTIYF.

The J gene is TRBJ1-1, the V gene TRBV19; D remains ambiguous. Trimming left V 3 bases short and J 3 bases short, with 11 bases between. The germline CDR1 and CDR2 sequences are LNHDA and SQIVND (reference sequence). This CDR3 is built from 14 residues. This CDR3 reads CASSIRVGDTEAFF. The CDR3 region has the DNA TGTGCCAGTAGTATTCGGGTTGGGGACACTGAAGCTTTCTTT.

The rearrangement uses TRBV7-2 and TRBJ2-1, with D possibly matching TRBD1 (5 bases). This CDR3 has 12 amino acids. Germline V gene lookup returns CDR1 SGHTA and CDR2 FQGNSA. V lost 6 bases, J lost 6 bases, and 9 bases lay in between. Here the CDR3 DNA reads TGTGCCAGCAGTCGGCAGGGCAATGAGCAGTTCTTC. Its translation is CASSRQGNEQFF.

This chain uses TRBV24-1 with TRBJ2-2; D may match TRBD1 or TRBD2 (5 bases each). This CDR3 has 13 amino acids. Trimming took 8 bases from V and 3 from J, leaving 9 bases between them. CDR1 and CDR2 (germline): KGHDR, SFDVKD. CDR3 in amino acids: CATMLGDTGELFF. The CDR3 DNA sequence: TGTGCCACCATGCTGGGGGACACCGGGGAGCTGTTTTTT.

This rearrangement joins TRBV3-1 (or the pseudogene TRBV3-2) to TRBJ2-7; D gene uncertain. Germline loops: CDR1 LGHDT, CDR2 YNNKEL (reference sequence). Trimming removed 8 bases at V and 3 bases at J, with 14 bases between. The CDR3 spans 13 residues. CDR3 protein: CASSARTGYEQYF. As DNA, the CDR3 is TGTGCCAGCTCGGCTAGGACGGGCTACGAGCAGTACTTC.

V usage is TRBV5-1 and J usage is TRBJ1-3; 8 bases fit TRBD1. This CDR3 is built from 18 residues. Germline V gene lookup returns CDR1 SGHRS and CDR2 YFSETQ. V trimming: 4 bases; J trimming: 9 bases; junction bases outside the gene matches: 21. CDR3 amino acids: CASSLDAGGSPYQSTIYF. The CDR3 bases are TGCGCCAGCAGCCTGGATGCAGGGGGCTCTCCTTATCAGTCCACCATATATTTT.

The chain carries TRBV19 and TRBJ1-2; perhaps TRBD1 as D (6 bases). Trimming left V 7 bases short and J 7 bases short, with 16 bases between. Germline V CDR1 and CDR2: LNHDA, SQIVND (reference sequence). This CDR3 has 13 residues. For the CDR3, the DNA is TGTGCCAGTACCACGGCACAGGGCGTTGGCTACACCTTC. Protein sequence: CASTTAQGVGYTF.

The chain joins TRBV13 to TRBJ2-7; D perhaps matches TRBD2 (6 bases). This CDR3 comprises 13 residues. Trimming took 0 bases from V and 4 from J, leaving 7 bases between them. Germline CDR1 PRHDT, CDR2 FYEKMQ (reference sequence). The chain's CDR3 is CASSLGGTYEQYF. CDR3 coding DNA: TGTGCCAGCAGCTTAGGGGGGACTTACGAGCAGTACTTC. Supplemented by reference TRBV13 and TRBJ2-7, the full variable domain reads AAGVIQSPRHLIKEKRETATLKCYPIPRHDTVYWYQQGPGQDPQFLISFYEKMQSDKGSIPDRFSAQQFSDYHSELNMSSLELGDSALYFCASSLGGTYEQYFGPGTRLTVT.

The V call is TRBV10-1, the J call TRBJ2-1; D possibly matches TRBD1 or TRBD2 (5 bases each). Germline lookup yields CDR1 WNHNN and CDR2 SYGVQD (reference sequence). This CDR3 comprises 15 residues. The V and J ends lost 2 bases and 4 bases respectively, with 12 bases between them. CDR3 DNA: TGCGCCAGCAGTGAGGAGGGGATACCTTACAATGAGCAGTTCTTC. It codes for CASSEEGIPYNEQFF.

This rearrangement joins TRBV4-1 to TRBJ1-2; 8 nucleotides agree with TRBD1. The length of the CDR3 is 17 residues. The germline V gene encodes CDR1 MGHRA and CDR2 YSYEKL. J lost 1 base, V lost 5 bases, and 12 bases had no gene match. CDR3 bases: TGCGCCAGCAGCGGATGGATGACAGGGGCCAATAACTATGGCTACACCTTC. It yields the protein CASSGWMTGANNYGYTF.

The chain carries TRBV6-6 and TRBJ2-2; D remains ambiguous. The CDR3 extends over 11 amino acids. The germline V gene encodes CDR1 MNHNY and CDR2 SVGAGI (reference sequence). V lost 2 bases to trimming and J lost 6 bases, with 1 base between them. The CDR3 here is CASSYPGELFF. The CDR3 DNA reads TGTGCCAGCAGTTACCCCGGGGAGCTGTTTTTT.

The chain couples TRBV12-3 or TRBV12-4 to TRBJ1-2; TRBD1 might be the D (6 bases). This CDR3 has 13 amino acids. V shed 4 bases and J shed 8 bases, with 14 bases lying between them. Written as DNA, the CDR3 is TGTGCCAGCAGTTCGACAGGAACGGGCGGCTACACCTTC. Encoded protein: CASSSTGTGGYTF.

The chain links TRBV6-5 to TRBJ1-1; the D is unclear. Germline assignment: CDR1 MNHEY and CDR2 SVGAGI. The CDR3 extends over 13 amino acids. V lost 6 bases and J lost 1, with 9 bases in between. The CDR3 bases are TGTGCCAGCAGCTTCGCGGAGAACACTGAAGCTTTCTTT. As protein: CASSFAENTEAFF.

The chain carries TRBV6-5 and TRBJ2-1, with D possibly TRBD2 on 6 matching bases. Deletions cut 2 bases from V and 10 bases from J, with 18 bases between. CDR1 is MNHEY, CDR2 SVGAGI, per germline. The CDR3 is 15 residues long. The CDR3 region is CASSYRDNYLAEQFF. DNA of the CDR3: TGTGCCAGCAGTTACCGGGATAATTATCTAGCGGAGCAGTTCTTC.

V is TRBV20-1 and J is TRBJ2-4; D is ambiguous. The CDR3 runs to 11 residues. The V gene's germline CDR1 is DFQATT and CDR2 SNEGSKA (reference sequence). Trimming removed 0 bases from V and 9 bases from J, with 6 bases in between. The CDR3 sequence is CSAREGFIQYF. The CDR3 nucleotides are TGCAGTGCTAGAGAAGGCTTCATTCAGTACTTC.

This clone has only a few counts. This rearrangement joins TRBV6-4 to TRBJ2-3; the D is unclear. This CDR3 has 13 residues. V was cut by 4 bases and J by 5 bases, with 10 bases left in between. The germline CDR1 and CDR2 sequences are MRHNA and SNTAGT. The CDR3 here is CASSGRSEDTQYF. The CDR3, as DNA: TGTGCCAGCAGTGGCCGGAGTGAAGATACGCAGTATTTT.

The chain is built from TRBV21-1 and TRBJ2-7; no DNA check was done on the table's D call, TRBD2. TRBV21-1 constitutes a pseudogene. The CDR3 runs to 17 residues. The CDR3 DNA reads TGTGCCAGCAGCAAAGGGTCCGCGGGAGAGGGGTCCTACGAGCAGTACTTC. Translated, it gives CASSKGSAGEGSYEQYF.

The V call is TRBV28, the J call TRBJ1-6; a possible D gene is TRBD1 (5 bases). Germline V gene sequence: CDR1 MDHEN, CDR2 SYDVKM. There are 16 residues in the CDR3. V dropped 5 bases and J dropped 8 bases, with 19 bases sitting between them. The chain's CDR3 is CASSRLNWGGYSPLHF. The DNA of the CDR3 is TGTGCCAGCAGTCGACTAAATTGGGGCGGTTATTCACCCCTCCACTTT.

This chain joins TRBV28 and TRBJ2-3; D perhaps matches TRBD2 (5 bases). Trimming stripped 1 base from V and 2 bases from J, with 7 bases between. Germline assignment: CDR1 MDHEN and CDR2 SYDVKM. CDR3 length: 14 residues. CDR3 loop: CASSLFGDTDTQYF. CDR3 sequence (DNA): TGTGCCAGCAGTTTATTCGGGGACACAGATACGCAGTATTTT.

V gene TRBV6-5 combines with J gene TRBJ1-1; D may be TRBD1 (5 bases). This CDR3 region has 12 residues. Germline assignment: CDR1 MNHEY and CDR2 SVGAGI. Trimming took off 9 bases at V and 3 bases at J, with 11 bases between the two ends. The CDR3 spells CASWRGDTEAFF. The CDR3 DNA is TGTGCCAGTTGGCGGGGGGACACTGAAGCTTTCTTT.

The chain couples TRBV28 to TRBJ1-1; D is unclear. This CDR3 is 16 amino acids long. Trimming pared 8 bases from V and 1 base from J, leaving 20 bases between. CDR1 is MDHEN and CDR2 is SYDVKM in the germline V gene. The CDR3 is CASGPHLGEKNTEAFF. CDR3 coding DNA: TGTGCCAGCGGGCCCCACCTCGGGGAGAAGAACACTGAAGCTTTCTTT.

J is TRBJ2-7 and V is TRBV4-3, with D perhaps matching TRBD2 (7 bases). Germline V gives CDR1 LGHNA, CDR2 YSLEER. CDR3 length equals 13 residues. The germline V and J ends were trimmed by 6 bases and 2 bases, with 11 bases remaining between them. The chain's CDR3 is CASSHGGPYEQYF. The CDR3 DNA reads TGCGCCAGCAGTCACGGGGGGCCCTACGAGCAGTACTTC.

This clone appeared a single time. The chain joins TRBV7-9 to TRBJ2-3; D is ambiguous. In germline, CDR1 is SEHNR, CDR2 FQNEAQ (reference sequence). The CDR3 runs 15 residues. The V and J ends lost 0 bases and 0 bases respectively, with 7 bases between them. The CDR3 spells CASSLAGRSTDTQYF. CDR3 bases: TGTGCCAGCAGCTTAGCAGGCAGAAGCACAGATACGCAGTATTTT.

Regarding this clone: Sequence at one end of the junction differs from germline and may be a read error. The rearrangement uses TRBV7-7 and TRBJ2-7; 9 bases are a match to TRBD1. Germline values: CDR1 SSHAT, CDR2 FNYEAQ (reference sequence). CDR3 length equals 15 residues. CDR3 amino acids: CASSSDRGPSYEQYF. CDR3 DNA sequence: TGTGCTAGCAGCTCGGACAGGGGCCCTTCCTACGAGCAGTACTTC.

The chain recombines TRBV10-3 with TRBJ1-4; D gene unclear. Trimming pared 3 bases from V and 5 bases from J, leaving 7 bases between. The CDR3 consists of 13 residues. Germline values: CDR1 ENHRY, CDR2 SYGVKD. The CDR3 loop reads CAISEDVNEKLFF. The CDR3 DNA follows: TGTGCCATCAGTGAAGACGTGAATGAAAAACTGTTTTTT.